The entry that follows covers one T cell receptor beta chain sequence. Its antigen is undetermined. Method: immunoSEQ multiplex PCR; TCRdb's copy keeps in-frame clones and lacks some. The data contain over 150,000 clones, just under 95% of them singletons. V dropped 3 bases and J dropped 3; count of bases not matched to a gene: 8. The CDR3 consists of 16 residues. Germline V gene lookup returns CDR1 SNHLY and CDR2 FYNNEI. This sample was taken from a study of T cell responses to AZD1222 COVID-19 vaccine. Whole-study results and caveats: A mostly white British donor set with more females was recruited, and clonal diversity was possibly underestimated. Among AZD1222 vaccinees, only six or seven were seropositive at baseline.

This chain connects TRBV2 to TRBJ2-5; 9 nucleotides align to TRBD2. Material: peripheral blood, obtained 28 days after the second dose of the MenACWY control vaccine. The sequence derives from an adult who received the MenACWY meningococcal vaccine as a control. The CDR3 protein is CASSESRGGAKETQYF. The CDR3 DNA reads as TGTGCCAGCAGTGAGAGTCGCGGGGGGGCAAAAGAGACCCAGTACTTC.